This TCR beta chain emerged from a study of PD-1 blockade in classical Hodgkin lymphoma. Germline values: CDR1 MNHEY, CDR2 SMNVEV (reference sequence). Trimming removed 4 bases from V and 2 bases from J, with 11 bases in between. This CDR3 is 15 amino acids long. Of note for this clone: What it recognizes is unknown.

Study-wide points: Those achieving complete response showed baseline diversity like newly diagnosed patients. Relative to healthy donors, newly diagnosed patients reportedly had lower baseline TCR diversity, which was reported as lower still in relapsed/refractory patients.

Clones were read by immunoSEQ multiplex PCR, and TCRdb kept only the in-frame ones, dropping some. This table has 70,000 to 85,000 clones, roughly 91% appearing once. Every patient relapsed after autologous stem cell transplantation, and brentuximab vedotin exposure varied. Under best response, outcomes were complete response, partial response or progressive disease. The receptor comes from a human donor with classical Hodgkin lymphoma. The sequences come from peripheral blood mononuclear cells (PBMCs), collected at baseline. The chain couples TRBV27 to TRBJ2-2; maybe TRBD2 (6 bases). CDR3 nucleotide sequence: TGTGCCAGCAGTTGGTATAGCGGAAACACCGGGGAGCTGTTTTTT. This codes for CASSWYSGNTGELFF.